This note documents a single T cell receptor beta chain sequence. The antigen is unknown. Trimming removed 1 base at V and 0 bases at J, with 10 bases between. The CDR3 contains 16 residues. Germline CDR1 SGHVS, CDR2 FQNEAQ. The data originate from a study of lymphopenia after photon versus proton radiotherapy. Whole-study results and caveats: Post-nadir diversity loss with photons came from oligoclonal expansion, particularly CD8+ Temra cells. Better survival with proton therapy was suggested as possible, not demonstrated. Relative stability marked proton patients; photon patients lost diversity and naive cells.

Clones were sequenced by immunoSEQ multiplex PCR, and TCRdb holds only the in-frame ones, with some missing. The sample contains some 15,000 clones, roughly 84% of which appear only once. The sequencing here drew on peripheral blood, taken from a patient treated with proton-based radiotherapy. This receptor was taken from a man between 70 and 80 years old with pancreatic cancer. The chain recombines TRBV7-8 with TRBJ1-3; D gene unclear. For the CDR3, the DNA is TGTGCCAGCAGCTTAGTGGCCCGGGACTCTGGAAACACCATATATTTT. Its protein is CASSLVARDSGNTIYF.